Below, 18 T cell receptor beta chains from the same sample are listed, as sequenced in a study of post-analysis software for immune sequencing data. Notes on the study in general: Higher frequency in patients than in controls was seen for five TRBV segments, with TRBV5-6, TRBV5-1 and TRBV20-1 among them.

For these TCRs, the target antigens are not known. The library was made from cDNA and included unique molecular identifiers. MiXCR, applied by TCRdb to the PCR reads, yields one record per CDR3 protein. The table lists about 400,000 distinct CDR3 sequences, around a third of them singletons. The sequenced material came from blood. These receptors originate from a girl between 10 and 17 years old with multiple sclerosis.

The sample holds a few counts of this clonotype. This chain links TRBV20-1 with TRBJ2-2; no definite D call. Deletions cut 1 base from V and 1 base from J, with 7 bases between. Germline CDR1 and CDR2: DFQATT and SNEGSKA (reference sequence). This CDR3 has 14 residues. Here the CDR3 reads CSARAAGNTGELFF. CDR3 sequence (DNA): TGCAGTGCTAGAGCGGCAGGGAACACCGGGGAGCTGTTTTTT.

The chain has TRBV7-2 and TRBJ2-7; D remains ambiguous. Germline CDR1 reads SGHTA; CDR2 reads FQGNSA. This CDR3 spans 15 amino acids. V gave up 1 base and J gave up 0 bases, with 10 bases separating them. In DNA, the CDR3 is TGTGCCAGCAGCTTAGGGATTCGGAGCTCCTACGAGCAGTACTTC. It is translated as CASSLGIRSSYEQYF.

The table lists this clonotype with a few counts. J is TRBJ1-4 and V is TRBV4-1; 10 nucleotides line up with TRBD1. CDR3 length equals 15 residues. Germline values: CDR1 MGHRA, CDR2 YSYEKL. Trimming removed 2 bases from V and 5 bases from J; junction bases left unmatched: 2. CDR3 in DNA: TGCGCCAGCAGCCAATTGGGACAGGGGAATGAAAAACTGTTTTTT. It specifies CASSQLGQGNEKLFF.

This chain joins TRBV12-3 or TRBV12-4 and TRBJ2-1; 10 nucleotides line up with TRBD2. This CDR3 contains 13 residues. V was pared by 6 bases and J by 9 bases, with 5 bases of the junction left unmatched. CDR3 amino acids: CASRSGGVVEQFF. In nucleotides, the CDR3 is TGTGCCAGCAGGAGCGGGGGGGTGGTTGAGCAGTTCTTC.

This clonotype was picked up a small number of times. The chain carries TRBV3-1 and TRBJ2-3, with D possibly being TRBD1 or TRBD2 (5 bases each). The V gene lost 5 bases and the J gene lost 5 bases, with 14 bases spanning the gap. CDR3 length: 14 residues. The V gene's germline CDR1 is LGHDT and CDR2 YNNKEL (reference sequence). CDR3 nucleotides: TGTGCCAGCAGCTGGACGGGTGGGGGAGATACGCAGTATTTT. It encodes CASSWTGGGDTQYF.

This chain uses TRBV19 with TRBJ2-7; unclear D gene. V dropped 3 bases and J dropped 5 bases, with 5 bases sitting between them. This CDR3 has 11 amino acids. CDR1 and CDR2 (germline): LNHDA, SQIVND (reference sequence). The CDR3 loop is CASSMGNEQYF. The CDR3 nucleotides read TGTGCCAGTAGTATGGGGAACGAGCAGTACTTC.

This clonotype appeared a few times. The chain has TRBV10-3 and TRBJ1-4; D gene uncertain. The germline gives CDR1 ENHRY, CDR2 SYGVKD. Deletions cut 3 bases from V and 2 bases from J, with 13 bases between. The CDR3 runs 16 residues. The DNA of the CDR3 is TGTGCCATCAGTGATGACCCGACTGGGACTAATGAAAAACTGTTTTTT. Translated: CAISDDPTGTNEKLFF.

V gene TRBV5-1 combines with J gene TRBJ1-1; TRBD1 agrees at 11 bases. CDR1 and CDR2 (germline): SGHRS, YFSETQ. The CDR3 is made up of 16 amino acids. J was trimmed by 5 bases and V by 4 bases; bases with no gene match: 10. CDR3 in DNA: TGCGCCAGCAGCCCACGGACAGGGGGCGGTAGTACTGAAGCTTTCTTT. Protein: CASSPRTGGGSTEAFF.

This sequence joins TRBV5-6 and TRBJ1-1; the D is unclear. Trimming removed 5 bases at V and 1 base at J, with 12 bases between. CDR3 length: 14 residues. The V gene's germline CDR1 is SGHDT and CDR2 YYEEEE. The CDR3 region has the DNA TGTGCCAGCAGATATAAGACCGGGAACACTGAAGCTTTCTTT. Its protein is CASRYKTGNTEAFF.

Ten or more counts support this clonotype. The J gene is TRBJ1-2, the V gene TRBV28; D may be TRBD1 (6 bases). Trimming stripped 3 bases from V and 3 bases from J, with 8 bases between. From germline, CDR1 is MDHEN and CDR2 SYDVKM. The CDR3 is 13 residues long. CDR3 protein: CASSFPGDYGYTF. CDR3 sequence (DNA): TGTGCCAGCAGTTTTCCAGGGGACTATGGCTACACCTTC.

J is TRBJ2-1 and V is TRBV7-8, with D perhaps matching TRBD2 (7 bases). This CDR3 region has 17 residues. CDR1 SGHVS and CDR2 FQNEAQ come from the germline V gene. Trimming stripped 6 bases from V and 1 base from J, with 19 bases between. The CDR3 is CASSPGEGGMSYNEQFF. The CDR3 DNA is TGTGCCAGCAGTCCCGGGGAGGGGGGCATGTCCTACAATGAGCAGTTCTTC.

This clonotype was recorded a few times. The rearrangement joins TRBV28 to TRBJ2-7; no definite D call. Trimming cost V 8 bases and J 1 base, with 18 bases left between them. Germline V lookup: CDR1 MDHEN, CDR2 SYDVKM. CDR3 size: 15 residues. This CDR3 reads CASLGEPQASYEQYF. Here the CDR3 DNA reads TGTGCCAGCCTTGGGGAACCGCAGGCTTCCTACGAGCAGTACTTC. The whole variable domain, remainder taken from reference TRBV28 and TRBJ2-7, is DVKVTQSSRYLVKRTGEKVFLECVQDMDHENMFWYRQDPGLGLRLIYFSYDVKMKEKGDIPEGYSVSREKKERFSLILESASTNQTSMYLCASLGEPQASYEQYFGPGTRLTVT.

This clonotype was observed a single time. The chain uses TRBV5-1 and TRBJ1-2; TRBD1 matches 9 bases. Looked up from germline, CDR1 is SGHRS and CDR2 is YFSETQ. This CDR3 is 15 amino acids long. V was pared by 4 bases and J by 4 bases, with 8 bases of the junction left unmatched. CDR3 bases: TGCGCCAGCAGCCCCCGGGACAGGGTCCCCTATGGCTACACCTTC. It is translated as CASSPRDRVPYGYTF.

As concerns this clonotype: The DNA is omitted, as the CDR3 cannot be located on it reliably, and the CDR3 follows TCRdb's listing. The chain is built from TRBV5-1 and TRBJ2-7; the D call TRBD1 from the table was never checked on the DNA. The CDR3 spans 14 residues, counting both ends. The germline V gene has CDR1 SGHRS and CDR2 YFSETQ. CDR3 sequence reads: CASSSSTVSYEQYF.

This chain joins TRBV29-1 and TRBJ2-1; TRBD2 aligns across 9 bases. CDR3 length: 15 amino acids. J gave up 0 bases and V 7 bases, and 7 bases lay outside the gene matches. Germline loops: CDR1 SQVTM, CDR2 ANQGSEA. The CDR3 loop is CSELAGVSSYNEQFF. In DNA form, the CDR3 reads TGCAGCGAATTAGCGGGGGTAAGCTCCTACAATGAGCAGTTCTTC.

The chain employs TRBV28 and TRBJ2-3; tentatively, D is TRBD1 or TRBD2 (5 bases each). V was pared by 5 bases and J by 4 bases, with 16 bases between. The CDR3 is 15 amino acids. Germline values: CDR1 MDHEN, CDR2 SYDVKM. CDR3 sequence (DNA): TGTGCCAGCAGTGAGGGGACGGCTACGGCAGATACGCAGTATTTT. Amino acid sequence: CASSEGTATADTQYF.

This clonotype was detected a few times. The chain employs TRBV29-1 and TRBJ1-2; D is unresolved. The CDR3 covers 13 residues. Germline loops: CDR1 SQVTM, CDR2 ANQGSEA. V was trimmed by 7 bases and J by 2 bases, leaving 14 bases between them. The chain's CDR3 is CSGRSGENYGYTF. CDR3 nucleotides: TGCAGCGGACGCAGCGGGGAAAACTATGGCTACACCTTC.

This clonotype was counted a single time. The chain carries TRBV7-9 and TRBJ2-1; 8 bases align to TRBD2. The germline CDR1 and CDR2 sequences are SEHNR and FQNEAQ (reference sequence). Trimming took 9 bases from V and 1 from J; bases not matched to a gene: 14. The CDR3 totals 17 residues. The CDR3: CASPGGAGSRSYNEQFF. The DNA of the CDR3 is TGTGCCAGTCCCGGGGGGGCCGGATCTAGGTCCTACAATGAGCAGTTCTTC. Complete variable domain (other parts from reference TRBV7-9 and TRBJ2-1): DTGVSQNPRHKITKRGQNVTFRCDPISEHNRLYWYRQTLGQGPEFLTYFQNEAQLEKSRLLSDRFSAERPKGSFSTLEIQRTEQGDSAMYLCASPGGAGSRSYNEQFFGPGTRLTVL.